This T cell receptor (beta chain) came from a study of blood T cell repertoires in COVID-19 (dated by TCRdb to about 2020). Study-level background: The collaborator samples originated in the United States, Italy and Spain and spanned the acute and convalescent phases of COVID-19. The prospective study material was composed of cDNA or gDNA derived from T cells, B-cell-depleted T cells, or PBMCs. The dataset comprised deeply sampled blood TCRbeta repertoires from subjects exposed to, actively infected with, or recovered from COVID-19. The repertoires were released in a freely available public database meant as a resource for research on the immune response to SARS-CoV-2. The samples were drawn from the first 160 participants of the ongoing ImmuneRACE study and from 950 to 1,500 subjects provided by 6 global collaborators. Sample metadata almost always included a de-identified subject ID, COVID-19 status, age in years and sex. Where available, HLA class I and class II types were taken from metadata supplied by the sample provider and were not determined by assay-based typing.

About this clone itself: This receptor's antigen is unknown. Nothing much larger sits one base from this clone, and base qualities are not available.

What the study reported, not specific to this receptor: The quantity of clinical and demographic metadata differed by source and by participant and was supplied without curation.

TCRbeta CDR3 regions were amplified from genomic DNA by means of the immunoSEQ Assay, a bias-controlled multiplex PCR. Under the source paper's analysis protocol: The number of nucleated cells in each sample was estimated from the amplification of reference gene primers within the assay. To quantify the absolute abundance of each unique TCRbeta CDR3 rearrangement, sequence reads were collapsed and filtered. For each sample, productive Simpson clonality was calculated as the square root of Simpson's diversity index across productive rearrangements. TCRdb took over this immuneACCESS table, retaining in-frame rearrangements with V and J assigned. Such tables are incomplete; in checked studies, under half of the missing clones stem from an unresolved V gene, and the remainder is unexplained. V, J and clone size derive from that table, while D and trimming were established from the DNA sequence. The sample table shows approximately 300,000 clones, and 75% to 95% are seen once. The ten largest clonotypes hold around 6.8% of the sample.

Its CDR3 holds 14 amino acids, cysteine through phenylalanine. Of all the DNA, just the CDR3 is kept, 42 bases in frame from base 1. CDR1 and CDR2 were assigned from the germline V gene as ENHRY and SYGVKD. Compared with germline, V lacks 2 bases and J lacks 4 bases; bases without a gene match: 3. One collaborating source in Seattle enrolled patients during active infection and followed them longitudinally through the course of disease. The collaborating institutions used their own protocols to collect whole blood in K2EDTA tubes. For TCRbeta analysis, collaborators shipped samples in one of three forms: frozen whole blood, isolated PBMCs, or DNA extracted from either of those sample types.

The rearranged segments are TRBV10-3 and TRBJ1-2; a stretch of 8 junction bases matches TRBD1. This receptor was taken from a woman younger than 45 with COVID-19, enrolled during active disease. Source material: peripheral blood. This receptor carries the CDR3 CAISERTGLYGYTF. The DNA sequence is TGTGCCATCAGTGAGAGGACAGGGCTCTATGGCTACACCTTC.